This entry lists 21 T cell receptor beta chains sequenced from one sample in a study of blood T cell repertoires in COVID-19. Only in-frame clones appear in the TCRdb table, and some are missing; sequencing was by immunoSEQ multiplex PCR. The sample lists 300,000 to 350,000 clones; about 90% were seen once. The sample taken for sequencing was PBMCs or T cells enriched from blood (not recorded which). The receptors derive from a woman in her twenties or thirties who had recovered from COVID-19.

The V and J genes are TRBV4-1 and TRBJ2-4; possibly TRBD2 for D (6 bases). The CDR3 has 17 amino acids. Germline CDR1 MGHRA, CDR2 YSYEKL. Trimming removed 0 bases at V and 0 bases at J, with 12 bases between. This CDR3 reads CASSQDMRGLAKNIQYF. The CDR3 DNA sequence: TGCGCCAGCAGCCAAGATATGAGGGGACTAGCCAAAAACATTCAGTACTTC.

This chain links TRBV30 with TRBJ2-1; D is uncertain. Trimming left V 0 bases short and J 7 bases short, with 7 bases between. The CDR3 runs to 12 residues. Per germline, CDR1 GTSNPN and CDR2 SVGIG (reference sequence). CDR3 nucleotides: TGTGCCTGGAGTGTACAAGTTAATGAGCAGTTCTTC. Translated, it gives CAWSVQVNEQFF.

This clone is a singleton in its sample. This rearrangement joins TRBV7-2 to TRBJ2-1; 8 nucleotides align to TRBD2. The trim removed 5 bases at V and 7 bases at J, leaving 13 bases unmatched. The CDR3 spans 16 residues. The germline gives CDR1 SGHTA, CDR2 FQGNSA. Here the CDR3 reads CASSPVGRGVRNEQFF. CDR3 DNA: TGTGCCAGCAGCCCAGTAGGGCGGGGGGTCAGGAATGAGCAGTTCTTC.

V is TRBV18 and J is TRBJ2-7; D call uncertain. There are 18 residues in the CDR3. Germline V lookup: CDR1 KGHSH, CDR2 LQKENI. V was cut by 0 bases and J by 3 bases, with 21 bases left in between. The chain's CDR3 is CASSPPYPTRVPYYEQYF. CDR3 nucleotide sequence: TGTGCCAGCTCACCACCGTACCCCACCCGGGTTCCGTACTACGAGCAGTACTTC.

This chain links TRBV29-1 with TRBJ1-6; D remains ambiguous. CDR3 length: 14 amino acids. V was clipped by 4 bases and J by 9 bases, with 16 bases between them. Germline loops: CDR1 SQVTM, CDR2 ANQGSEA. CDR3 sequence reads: CSVVLRENGSPLHF. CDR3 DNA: TGCAGCGTTGTTCTCCGAGAGAACGGTTCACCCCTCCACTTT. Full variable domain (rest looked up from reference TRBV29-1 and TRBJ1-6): SAVISQKPSRDICQRGTSLTIQCQVDSQVTMMFWYRQQPGQSLTLIATANQGSEATYESGFVIDKFPISRPNLTFSTLTVSNMSPEDSSIYLCSVVLRENGSPLHFGNGTRLTVT.

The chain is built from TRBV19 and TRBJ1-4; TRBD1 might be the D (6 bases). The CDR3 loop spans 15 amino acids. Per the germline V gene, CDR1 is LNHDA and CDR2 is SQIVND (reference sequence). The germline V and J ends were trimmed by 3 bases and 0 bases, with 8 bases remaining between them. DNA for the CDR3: TGTGCCAGTAGTATGAAGGGGGCAACTAATGAAAAACTGTTTTTT. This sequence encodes CASSMKGATNEKLFF.

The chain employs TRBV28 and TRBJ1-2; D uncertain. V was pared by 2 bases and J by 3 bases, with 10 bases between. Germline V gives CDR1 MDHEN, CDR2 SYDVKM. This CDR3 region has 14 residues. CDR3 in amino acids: CASSLARLDYGYTF. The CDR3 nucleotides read TGTGCCAGCAGTTTAGCCAGGCTGGACTATGGCTACACCTTC.

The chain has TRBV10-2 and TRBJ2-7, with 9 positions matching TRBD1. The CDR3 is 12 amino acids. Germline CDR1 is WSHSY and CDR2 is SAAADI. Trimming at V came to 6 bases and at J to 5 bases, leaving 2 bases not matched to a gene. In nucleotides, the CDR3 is TGCGCCAGCAGCGGACAGGGGAACGAGCAGTACTTC. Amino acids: CASSGQGNEQYF.

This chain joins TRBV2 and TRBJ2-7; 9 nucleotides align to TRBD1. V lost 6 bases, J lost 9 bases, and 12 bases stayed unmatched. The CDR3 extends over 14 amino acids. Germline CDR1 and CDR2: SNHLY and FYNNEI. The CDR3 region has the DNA TGTGCCAGCAGGACAGGGGGGACCTACGTTGGGCAGTACTTC. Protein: CASRTGGTYVGQYF.

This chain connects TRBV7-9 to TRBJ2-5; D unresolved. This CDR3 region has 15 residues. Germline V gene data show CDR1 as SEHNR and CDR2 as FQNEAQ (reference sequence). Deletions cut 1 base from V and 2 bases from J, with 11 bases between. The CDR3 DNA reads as TGTGCCAGCAGCTTAGAGGTGGCGGTACAAGAGACCCAGTACTTC. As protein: CASSLEVAVQETQYF.

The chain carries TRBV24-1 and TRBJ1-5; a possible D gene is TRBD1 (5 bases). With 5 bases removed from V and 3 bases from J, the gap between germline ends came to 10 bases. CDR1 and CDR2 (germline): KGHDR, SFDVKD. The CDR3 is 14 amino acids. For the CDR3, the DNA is TGTGCCACCAGTGCTACAGGCCCCAATCAGCCCCAGCATTTT. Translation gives CATSATGPNQPQHF.

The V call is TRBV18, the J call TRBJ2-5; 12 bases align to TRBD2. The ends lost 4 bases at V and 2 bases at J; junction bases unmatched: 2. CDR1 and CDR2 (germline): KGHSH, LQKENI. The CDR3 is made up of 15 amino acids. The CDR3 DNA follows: TGTGCCAGCTCACGGGGGACTAGCGGGCAAGAGACCCAGTACTTC. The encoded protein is CASSRGTSGQETQYF.

The CDR3 here is CASSPKGQTYEQYF. The DNA for the CDR3 is TGCGCCAGCAGCCCGAAGGGACAGACCTACGAGCAGTACTTC. The V and J genes are TRBV5-1 and TRBJ2-7; 7 bases align to TRBD1. The junction had 6 bases not matched to a gene; V was cut back by 4 bases and J by 2 bases. This CDR3 has 14 amino acids. The germline V gene has CDR1 SGHRS and CDR2 YFSETQ.

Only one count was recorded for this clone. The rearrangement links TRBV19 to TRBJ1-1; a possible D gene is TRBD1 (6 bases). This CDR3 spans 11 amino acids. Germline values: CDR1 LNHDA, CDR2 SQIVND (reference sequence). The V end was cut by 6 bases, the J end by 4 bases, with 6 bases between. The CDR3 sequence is CASRQGTEAFF. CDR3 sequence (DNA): TGTGCCAGTAGACAGGGCACTGAAGCTTTCTTT.

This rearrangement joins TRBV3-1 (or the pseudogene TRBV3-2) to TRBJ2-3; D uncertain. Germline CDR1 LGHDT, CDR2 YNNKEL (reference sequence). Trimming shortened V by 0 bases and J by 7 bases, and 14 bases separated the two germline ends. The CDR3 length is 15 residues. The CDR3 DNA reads TGTGCCAGCAGCCAAGATACTACTTCAATAAATACGCAGTATTTT. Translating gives CASSQDTTSINTQYF.

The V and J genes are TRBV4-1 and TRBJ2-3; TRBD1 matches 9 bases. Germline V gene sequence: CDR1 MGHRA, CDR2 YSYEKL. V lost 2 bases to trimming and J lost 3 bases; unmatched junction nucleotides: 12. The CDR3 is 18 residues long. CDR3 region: CASSQYTPGTGLTDTQYF. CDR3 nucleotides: TGCGCCAGCAGCCAATATACCCCCGGGACAGGGTTGACAGATACGCAGTATTTT.

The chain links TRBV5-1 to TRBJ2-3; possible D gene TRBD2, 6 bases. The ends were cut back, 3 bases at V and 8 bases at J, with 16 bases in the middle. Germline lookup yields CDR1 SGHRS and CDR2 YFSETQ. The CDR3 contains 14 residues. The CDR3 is CASSWGVSRGTQYF. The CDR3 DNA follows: TGCGCCAGCAGCTGGGGGGTCTCGAGGGGTACGCAGTATTTT.

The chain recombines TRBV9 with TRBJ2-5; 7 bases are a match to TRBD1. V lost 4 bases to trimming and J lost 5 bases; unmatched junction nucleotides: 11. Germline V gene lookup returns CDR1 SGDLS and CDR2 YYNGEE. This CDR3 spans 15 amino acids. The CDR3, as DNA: TGTGCCAGCAGCACCAGACAGGGTTTCGGGGAGACCCAGTACTTC. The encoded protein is CASSTRQGFGETQYF.

CDR3 loop: CASNGTGGLPQHF. The CDR3, as DNA: TGCGCCAGCAACGGGACAGGGGGTTTACCCCAGCATTTT. The J gene is TRBJ1-5, the V gene TRBV10-1; TRBD1 agrees at 11 bases. The trim removed 7 bases at V and 10 bases at J, leaving 6 bases unmatched. This CDR3 spans 13 amino acids. Germline assignment: CDR1 WNHNN and CDR2 SYGVQD (reference sequence).

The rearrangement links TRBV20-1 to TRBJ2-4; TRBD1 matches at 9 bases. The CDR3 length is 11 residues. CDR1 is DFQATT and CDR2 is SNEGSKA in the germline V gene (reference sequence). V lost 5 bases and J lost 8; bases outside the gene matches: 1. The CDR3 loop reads CSAGDRDIQYF. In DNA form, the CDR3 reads TGCAGTGCTGGGGACAGGGACATTCAGTACTTC.

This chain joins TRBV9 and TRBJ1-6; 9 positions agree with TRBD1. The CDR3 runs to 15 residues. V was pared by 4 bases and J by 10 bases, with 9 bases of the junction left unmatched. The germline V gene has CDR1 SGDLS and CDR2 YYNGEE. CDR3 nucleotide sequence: TGTGCCAGCAGCTCCCGGGACAGGGACAGATCACCCCTCCACTTT. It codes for CASSSRDRDRSPLHF.